Presented here are 5 T cell receptor beta chains from one specimen sequenced in a study of cytomegalovirus exposure and HLA in healthy donors. The PCR employed 60 Vbeta primers together with 13 Jbeta primers. Assay used: immunoSEQ multiplex PCR; TCRdb lists only in-frame clones, some missing. Of roughly 140,000 clones in the sample, around 10% were seen once. The sample was PBMCs. Receptors originate from a male donor in good health and CMV-seronegative.

This clone was counted between two and nine times. The chain joins TRBV5-4 to TRBJ1-2; TRBD1 aligns across 7 bases. Germline values: CDR1 SGHNT, CDR2 YYREEE (reference sequence). The CDR3 loop spans 15 amino acids. Trimming cost V 3 bases and J 4 bases; bases outside gene matches: 9. CDR3 loop: CASSSSTGFLYGYTF. CDR3 nucleotide sequence: TGTGCCAGCAGCTCGTCGACAGGGTTCCTCTATGGCTACACCTTC.

In this sample, this clone turned up a few times. V and J are TRBV29-1 and TRBJ2-7; D is perhaps TRBD1 (7 bases). V lost 1 base and J 2 bases, leaving 15 bases between the germline ends. This CDR3 has 15 amino acids. Germline V lookup: CDR1 SQVTM, CDR2 ANQGSEA. For the CDR3, the DNA is TGCAGCGTTGAAGCCCGGGGGCAGGGGGCCTACGAGCAGTACTTC. Protein sequence: CSVEARGQGAYEQYF.

This clone was seen a few times. V is TRBV7-9 and J is TRBJ1-4, with D hard to call. Per germline, CDR1 SEHNR and CDR2 FQNEAQ (reference sequence). This CDR3 has 17 residues. Trimming shortened V by 5 bases and J by 0 bases, and 16 bases separated the two germline ends. DNA of the CDR3: TGTGCCAGCAGCCCTCTGGGGAGGACGGCAACTAATGAAAAACTGTTTTTT. Its protein product is CASSPLGRTATNEKLFF.

The chain joins TRBV6-5 to TRBJ1-1; D is unresolved. Trimming pared 5 bases from V and 7 bases from J, leaving 8 bases between. The CDR3 runs 11 residues. The germline V gene has CDR1 MNHEY and CDR2 SVGAGI. CDR3 region: CASSAGYEAFF. The CDR3 DNA is TGTGCCAGCAGTGCAGGTTATGAAGCTTTCTTT.

This clone has a handful of counts. The chain couples TRBV27 to TRBJ2-7; 8 positions agree with TRBD1. Losses at the gene ends were 10 bases for V and 0 bases for J; bases not matched to a gene: 8. From germline, CDR1 is MNHEY and CDR2 SMNVEV (reference sequence). This CDR3 spans 14 amino acids. In DNA, the CDR3 is TGTGCCACCCGACAGGGGCAAAGCTCCTACGAGCAGTACTTC. It specifies CATRQGQSSYEQYF.